This T cell receptor beta chain was captured by sequencing in a study of blood T cell repertoires in COVID-19. The CDR3 contains 13 residues. The V end lost 4 bases, the J end lost 3 bases, and 6 bases lay between the germline ends. Sequencing was performed with immunoSEQ multiplex PCR; in TCRdb, only in-frame clones are kept and a portion is missing. The sample holds about 300,000 clones, roughly 86% seen once. The sequence was collected from a man aged 65 to 85 with acute or convalescent COVID-19. The chain combines TRBV12-3 or TRBV12-4 with TRBJ2-2, with a tentative D call TRBD2 (6 bases). Sequenced sample: peripheral blood. The CDR3 spells CASSWRDTGELFF. CDR3 sequence (DNA): TGTGCCAGCAGTTGGAGGGACACCGGGGAGCTGTTTTTT.